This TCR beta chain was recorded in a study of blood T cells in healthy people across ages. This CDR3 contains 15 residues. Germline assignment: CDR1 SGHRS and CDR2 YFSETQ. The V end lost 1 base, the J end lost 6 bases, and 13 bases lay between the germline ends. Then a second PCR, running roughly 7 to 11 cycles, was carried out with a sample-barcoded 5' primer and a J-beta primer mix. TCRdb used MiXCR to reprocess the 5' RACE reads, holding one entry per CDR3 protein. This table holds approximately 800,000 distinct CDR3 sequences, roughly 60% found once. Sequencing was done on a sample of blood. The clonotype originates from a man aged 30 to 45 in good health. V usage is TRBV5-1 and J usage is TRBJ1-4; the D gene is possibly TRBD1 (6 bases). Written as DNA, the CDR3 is TGCGCCAGCAGCTTGATCCCAGGGGAGGATGAAAAACTGTTTTTT. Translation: CASSLIPGEDEKLFF.